The 20 T cell receptor beta chains presented below share a single source sample, sequenced in a study of prognosis after radiotherapy for stage I lung cancer. Using two-round multiplex PCR, the authors amplified TCR beta CDR3 from genomic DNA. Round-one PCR had primers specific to each TRBV and TRBJ gene. TCRdb independently ran MiXCR on the multiplex PCR reads; one entry per CDR3 protein. The sample shows 25,000 to 35,000 distinct CDR3 sequences, about 34% of them seen only once. The specimen comprised PBMCs, sampled before or after stereotactic body radiation therapy (not recorded which). The receptors stem from a donor over 45 with non-small cell lung cancer.

This clonotype came up a few times. A much larger clone lies one base from this, so it may be a read error. A read error is likely, as this CDR3 ends without the conserved phenylalanine or tryptophan. The chain is built from TRBV6-2 or TRBV6-3 and TRBJ2-5; D unresolved. The germline CDR1 and CDR2 sequences are MNHEY and SVGEGT. The ends were cut back, 8 bases at V and 4 bases at J, with 14 bases in the middle. CDR3 length: 13 residues. The CDR3 DNA sequence: TGTGCCAGCGGGTGGCCGATGGGAGAGACCCAGTACTCC. This encodes CASGWPMGETQYS.

This clonotype was observed many times. The chain links TRBV18 to TRBJ1-2; D possibly corresponds to TRBD1 (5 bases). V lost 1 base, J lost 2 bases, and 8 bases lay in between. There are 14 residues in the CDR3. CDR1 and CDR2 from the germline V gene are KGHSH and LQKENI. The CDR3, as DNA: TGTGCCAGCTCACCACTCCGGGGGAACTATGGCTACACCTTC. Amino acids: CASSPLRGNYGYTF.

This clonotype was seen at least ten times. This sequence joins TRBV28 and TRBJ1-3; D call uncertain. V gave up 1 base and J gave up 0 bases, with 4 bases separating them. Per the germline V gene, CDR1 is MDHEN and CDR2 is SYDVKM. This CDR3 contains 14 residues. The CDR3 DNA follows: TGTGCCAGCAGTTTATTTGGCTCTGGAAACACCATATATTTT. Translating gives CASSLFGSGNTIYF.

This clonotype was seen ten or more times. The rearrangement joins TRBV11-2 to TRBJ1-4; D perhaps matches TRBD1 (5 bases). Germline CDR1 and CDR2: SGHAT and FQNNGV. V dropped 0 bases and J dropped 5 bases, with 10 bases sitting between them. The CDR3 covers 15 residues. The CDR3 nucleotides read TGTGCCAGCAGCTTAGATTTGGGGGGGAATGAAAAACTGTTTTTT. Its translation is CASSLDLGGNEKLFF.

This clonotype was observed many times. The gene calls are TRBV6-5 and TRBJ2-7; D possibly corresponds to TRBD2 (6 bases). The CDR3 has 15 amino acids. The germline V gene encodes CDR1 MNHEY and CDR2 SVGAGI. Trimming took 0 bases from V and 10 from J, leaving 19 bases between them. The CDR3 DNA reads as TGTGCCAGCAGTTACTCGAGTGGTCTAGCGTCTAGTCAGTACTTC. This gives the protein CASSYSSGLASSQYF.

This clonotype was counted many times. The V call is TRBV2, the J call TRBJ2-7; 8 positions match TRBD2. The CDR3 spans 14 residues. In germline, CDR1 is SNHLY, CDR2 FYNNEI. Trimming removed 8 bases from V and 1 base from J; junction bases left unmatched: 7. CDR3 protein: CASSVERGSYEQYF. CDR3 nucleotides: TGTGCCAGCTCCGTGGAGCGGGGGTCCTACGAGCAGTACTTC.

With respect to this clonotype: An end of the junction does not agree with germline; a read error may underlie this. The V gene is TRBV6-1, the J gene TRBJ2-1; 12 nucleotides align to TRBD2. CDR1 and CDR2 (germline): MNHNS, SASEGT. The CDR3 length is 18 residues. Here the CDR3 reads CANSYPLGLAGSYNEQFF. CDR3 sequence (DNA): TGTGCCAACAGTTACCCCCTGGGACTAGCGGGCTCCTACAATGAGCAATTCTTC.

This clonotype was picked up a small number of times. The gene calls are TRBV9 and TRBJ1-1; possibly TRBD1 for D (6 bases). The germline V gene has CDR1 SGDLS and CDR2 YYNGEE. The CDR3 totals 14 residues. The V and J ends lost 3 bases and 4 bases respectively, with 13 bases between them. The CDR3 nucleotides are TGTGCCAGCAGCGGGTCAGGGGTCCCCACTGAAGCTTTCTTT. Amino acid sequence: CASSGSGVPTEAFF.

There are many counts of this clonotype. The V call is TRBV5-1, the J call TRBJ2-7; D might be TRBD1 (5 bases). The V end was cut by 4 bases, the J end by 6 bases, with 8 bases between. CDR1 is SGHRS and CDR2 is YFSETQ in the germline V gene. The CDR3 extends over 11 amino acids. CDR3 nucleotide sequence: TGCGCCAGCAGCGACAGAGTCGAGCAGTACTTC. It codes for CASSDRVEQYF.

This clonotype was found many times. This rearrangement joins TRBV10-2 to TRBJ2-3; TRBD2 matches 9 bases. The CDR3 runs to 14 residues. V trimming: 6 bases; J trimming: 2 bases; junction bases outside the gene matches: 3. Germline V lookup: CDR1 WSHSY, CDR2 SAAADI. CDR3 region: CASRGGRDTDTQYF. CDR3 in DNA: TGCGCCAGCAGAGGCGGGAGGGACACAGATACGCAGTATTTT.

This clonotype has only a few counts. The V and J genes are TRBV6-5 and TRBJ1-2; D uncertain. Per germline, CDR1 MNHEY and CDR2 SVGAGI. Between the trimmed V and J ends, which lost 2 bases and 0 bases, there was a span of 10 bases. The CDR3 runs 15 residues. CDR3 nucleotides: TGTGCCAGCAGTTACGGTGTCTCTACTAACTATGGCTACACCTTC. Protein sequence: CASSYGVSTNYGYTF.

As regards this clonotype: A clone one base away is much larger, so this may be a read error. The J gene is TRBJ2-7, the V gene TRBV6-2 or TRBV6-3, with TRBD2 matching 8 bases. V was pared by 8 bases and J by 3 bases, with 12 bases of the junction left unmatched. Germline V lookup: CDR1 MNHEY, CDR2 SVGEGT. The CDR3 totals 15 residues. DNA of the CDR3: TGTGCCAGCGGGCGTGGACTAGCTGGCATCTACGAGCAGTACGTC. It yields the protein CASGRGLAGIYEQYV.

Comment on this clonotype: Being one base from a much bigger clone, this may be a read error. V is TRBV28 and J is TRBJ1-1; a possible D gene is TRBD1 (5 bases). Germline CDR1 and CDR2: MDHEN and SYDVKM. This CDR3 is 14 amino acids long. The CDR3 DNA sequence: TGTGCCAGCAGTTTAAATGGGGGGTTCACTGAAGATTTCTTT. This encodes CASSLNGGFTEDFF.

This clonotype was counted many times. The rearrangement uses TRBV20-1 and TRBJ2-5; the D gene could be TRBD1 or TRBD2 (6 bases each). Trimming removed 0 bases from V and 5 bases from J, with 10 bases in between. Germline V gene data show CDR1 as DFQATT and CDR2 as SNEGSKA (reference sequence). CDR3 length: 13 residues. CDR3 protein: CSARDTGAETQYF. Here the CDR3 DNA reads TGCAGTGCTAGAGATACGGGGGCTGAGACCCAGTACTTC.

As regards this clonotype: A read error likely explains this, since a far larger clone differs by one base. V gene TRBV6-8 combines with J gene TRBJ2-1, with 7 bases matching TRBD2. The CDR3 extends over 17 amino acids. Trimming at V came to 8 bases and at J to 4 bases, leaving 17 bases not matched to a gene. Germline V gives CDR1 MNHGY, CDR2 SAAAGT. Written as DNA, the CDR3 is TGTGCCAGCGGAGGTTCCCTAAGCGGGAACTATTACAATGAGCAGTTCTTC. Translated: CASGGSLSGNYYNEQFF.

This clonotype showed up many times. The chain carries TRBV11-2 and TRBJ2-7; D gene ambiguous. From germline, CDR1 is SGHAT and CDR2 FQNNGV. CDR3 length equals 15 residues. The ends were cut back, 0 bases at V and 3 bases at J, with 12 bases in the middle. Here the CDR3 reads CASSLERPVFYEQYF. As DNA, the CDR3 is TGTGCCAGCAGCTTAGAGCGTCCGGTGTTCTACGAGCAGTACTTC.

This clonotype was seen more than once but under ten times. The chain is built from TRBV7-2 and TRBJ1-1, with 10 bases aligning to TRBD1. The V and J ends lost 2 bases and 5 bases, in that order; junction bases with no gene match: 11. The germline CDR1 and CDR2 sequences are SGHTA and FQGNSA. The CDR3 contains 17 residues. The CDR3 is CASSLSPTGGAQTEAFF. DNA for the CDR3: TGTGCCAGCAGCTTATCCCCGACAGGGGGCGCCCAGACTGAAGCTTTCTTT.

Concerning this clonotype: One end of the junction fails to match germline, which may point to a read error. V and J are TRBV6-1 and TRBJ1-2, with D possibly being TRBD1 (6 bases). The CDR3 sequence is 13 residues long. Germline CDR1 is MNHNS and CDR2 is SASEGT. CDR3 nucleotides: TGTGCCAGCAGTGACAACAGGGATAGTGGCTACACATTC. Its translation: CASSDNRDSGYTF.

With regard to this clonotype: A far larger clone is one nucleotide away, so this likely arose from a read error. The chain carries TRBV6-2 or TRBV6-3 and TRBJ1-1; the D gene is possibly TRBD1 (5 bases). Germline CDR1 and CDR2: MNHEY and SVGEGT. This CDR3 contains 11 residues. The CDR3 region is CASSTGTEASF. The CDR3 coding sequence is TGTGCCAGCAGTACAGGCACTGAAGCTTCCTTT.

There are many counts of this clonotype. The rearrangement uses TRBV7-3 and TRBJ2-1; maybe TRBD1 (5 bases). Germline CDR1 SGHTA, CDR2 FQGTGA. The V gene lost 2 bases and the J gene lost 1 base, with 9 bases spanning the gap. The CDR3 covers 15 residues. Here the CDR3 reads CASSLGQGSYNEQFF. The CDR3 region has the DNA TGTGCCAGCAGCTTAGGGCAGGGATCCTACAATGAGCAGTTCTTC.